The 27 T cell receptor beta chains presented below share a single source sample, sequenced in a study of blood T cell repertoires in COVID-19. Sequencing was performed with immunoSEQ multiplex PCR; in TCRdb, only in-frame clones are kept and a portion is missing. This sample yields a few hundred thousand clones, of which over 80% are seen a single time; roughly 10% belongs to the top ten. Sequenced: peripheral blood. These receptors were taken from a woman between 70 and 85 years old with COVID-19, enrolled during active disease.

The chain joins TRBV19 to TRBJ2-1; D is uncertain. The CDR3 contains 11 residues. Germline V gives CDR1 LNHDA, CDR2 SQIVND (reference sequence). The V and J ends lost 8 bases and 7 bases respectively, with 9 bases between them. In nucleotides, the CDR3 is TGTGCCAGTTCCTCCTTAAATGAGCAGTTCTTC. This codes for CASSSLNEQFF.

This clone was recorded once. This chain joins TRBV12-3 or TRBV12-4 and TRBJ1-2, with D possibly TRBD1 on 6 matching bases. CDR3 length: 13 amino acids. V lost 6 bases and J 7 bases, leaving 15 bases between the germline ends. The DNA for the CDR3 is TGTGCCAGCAGGGATACAGGGAGAGGTGGCTACACCTTC. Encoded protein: CASRDTGRGGYTF.

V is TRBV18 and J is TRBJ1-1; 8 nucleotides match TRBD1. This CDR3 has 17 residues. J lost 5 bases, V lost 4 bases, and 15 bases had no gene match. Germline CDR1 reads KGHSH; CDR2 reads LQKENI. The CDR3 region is CASSQTYRQGWNTEAFF. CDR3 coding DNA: TGTGCCAGCTCACAAACGTACCGACAGGGGTGGAATACTGAAGCTTTCTTT.

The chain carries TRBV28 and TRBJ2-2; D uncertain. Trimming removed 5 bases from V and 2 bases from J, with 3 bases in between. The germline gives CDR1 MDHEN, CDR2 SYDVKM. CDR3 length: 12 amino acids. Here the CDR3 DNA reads TGTGCCAGCAGTCAAAACACCGGGGAGCTGTTTTTT. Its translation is CASSQNTGELFF. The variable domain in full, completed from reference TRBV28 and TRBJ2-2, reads DVKVTQSSRYLVKRTGEKVFLECVQDMDHENMFWYRQDPGLGLRLIYFSYDVKMKEKGDIPEGYSVSREKKERFSLILESASTNQTSMYLCASSQNTGELFFGEGSRLTVL.

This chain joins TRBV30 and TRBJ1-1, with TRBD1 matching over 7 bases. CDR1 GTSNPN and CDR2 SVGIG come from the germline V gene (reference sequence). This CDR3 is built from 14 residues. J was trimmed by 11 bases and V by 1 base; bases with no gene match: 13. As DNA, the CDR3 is TGTGCCTGGAGTGGAGGGGGCGAAGGGAACCTGGCTTTCTTT. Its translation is CAWSGGGEGNLAFF.

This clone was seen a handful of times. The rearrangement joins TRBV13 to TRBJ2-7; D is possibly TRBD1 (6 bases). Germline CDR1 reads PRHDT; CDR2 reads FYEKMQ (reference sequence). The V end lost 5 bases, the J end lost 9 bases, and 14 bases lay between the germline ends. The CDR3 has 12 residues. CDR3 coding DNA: TGTGCCAGCAGCCCCAAACAGGGAAGGCAGTACTTC. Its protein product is CASSPKQGRQYF.

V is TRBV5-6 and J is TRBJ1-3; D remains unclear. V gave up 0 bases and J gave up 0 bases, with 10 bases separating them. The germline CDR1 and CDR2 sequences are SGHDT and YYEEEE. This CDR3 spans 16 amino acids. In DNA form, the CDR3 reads TGTGCCAGCAGCTTGGGGCAGATCTTCTCTGGAAACACCATATATTTT. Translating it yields CASSLGQIFSGNTIYF.

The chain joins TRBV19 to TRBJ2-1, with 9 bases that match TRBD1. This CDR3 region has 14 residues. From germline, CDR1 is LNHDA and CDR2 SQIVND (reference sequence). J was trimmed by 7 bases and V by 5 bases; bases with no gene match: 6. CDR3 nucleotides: TGTGCCAGTAGTTACAGGGGGCTTGTGAATGAGCAGTTCTTC. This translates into CASSYRGLVNEQFF.

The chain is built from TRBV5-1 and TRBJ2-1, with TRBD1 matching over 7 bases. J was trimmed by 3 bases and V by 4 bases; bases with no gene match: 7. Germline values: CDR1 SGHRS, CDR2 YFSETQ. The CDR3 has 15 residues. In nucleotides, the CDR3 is TGCGCCAGCAGCCCCTCCGGGACAGACTACAATGAGCAGTTCTTC. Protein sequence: CASSPSGTDYNEQFF.

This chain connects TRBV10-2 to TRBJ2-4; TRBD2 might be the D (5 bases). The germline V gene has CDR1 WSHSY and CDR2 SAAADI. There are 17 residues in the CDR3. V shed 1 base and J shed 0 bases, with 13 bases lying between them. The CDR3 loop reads CASSEYWTSLAKNIQYF. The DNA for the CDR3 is TGCGCCAGCAGTGAGTATTGGACTTCCCTAGCCAAAAACATTCAGTACTTC.

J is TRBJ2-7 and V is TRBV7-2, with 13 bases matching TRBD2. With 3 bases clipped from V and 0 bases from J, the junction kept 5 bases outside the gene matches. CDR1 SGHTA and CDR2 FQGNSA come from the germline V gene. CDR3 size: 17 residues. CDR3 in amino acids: CASSLAGTSGISYEQYF. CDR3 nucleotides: TGTGCCAGCAGCTTGGCCGGGACTAGCGGGATCTCCTACGAGCAGTACTTC.

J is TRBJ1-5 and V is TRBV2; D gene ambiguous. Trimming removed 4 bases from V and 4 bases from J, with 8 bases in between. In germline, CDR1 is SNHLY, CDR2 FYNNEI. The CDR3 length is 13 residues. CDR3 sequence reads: CASSVEINQPQHF. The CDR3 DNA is TGTGCCAGCAGTGTAGAAATTAATCAGCCCCAGCATTTT.

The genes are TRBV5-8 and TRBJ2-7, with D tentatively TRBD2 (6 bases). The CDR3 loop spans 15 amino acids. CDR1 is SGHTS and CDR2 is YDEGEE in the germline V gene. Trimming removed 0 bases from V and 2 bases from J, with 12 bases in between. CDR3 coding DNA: TGTGCCAGCAGCTTGGCTCCGGGACTGACCTACGAGCAGTACTTC. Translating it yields CASSLAPGLTYEQYF.

This CDR3 is CSETVYTSTDTQYF. CDR3 in DNA: TGCAGCGAGACAGTTTACACTAGCACAGATACGCAGTATTTT. The chain links TRBV29-1 to TRBJ2-3, with a possible D match to TRBD1 (5 bases). The CDR3 consists of 14 residues. The V gene's germline CDR1 is SQVTM and CDR2 ANQGSEA. V gave up 7 bases and J gave up 0 bases, with 14 bases separating them.

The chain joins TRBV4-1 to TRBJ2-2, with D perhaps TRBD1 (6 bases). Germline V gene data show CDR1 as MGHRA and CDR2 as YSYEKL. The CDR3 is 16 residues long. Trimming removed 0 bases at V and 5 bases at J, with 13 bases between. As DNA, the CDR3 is TGCGCCAGCAGCCAAGAGGAAAACAGGGTTACCGGGGAGCTGTTTTTT. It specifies CASSQEENRVTGELFF.

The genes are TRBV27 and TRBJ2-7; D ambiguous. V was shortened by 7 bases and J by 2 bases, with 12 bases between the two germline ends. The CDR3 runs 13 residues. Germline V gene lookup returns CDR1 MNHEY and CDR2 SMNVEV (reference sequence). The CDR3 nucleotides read TGTGCCAGCACCTCCCTTTTAGCCTACGAGCAGTACTTC. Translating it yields CASTSLLAYEQYF.

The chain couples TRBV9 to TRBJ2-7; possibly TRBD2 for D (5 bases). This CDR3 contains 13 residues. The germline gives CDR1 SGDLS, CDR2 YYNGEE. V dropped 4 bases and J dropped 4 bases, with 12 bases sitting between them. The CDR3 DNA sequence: TGTGCCAGCAGCCATCACGAGGGTTACGAGCAGTACTTC. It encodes CASSHHEGYEQYF.

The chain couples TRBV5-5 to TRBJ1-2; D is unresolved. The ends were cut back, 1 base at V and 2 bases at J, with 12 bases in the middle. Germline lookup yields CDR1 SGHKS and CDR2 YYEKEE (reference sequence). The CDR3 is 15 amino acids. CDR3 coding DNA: TGTGCCAGCAGCTTGCGGGTTTCCGGGAACTATGGCTACACCTTC. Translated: CASSLRVSGNYGYTF.

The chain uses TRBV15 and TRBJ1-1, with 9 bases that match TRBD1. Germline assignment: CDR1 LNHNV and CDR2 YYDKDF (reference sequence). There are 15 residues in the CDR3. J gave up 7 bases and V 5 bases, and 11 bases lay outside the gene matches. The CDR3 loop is CATSLRDRDSFEAFF. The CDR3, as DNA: TGTGCCACCAGCCTGAGGGACAGGGATTCCTTTGAAGCTTTCTTT.

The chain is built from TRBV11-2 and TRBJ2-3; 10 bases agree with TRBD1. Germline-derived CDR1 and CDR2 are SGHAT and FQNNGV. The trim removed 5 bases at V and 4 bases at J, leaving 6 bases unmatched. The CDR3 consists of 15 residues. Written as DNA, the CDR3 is TGTGCCAGCAGCACCGGGACAGGGGTCCCAGATACGCAGTATTTT. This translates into CASSTGTGVPDTQYF.

The CDR3 nucleotides read TGTGCCAGCAGCCAATTGAGAGGCTACGAGCAGTACTTC. Its protein product is CASSQLRGYEQYF. The chain recombines TRBV14 with TRBJ2-7; D gene uncertain. CDR3 size: 13 residues. Germline CDR1 is SGHDN and CDR2 is FVKESK. V lost 2 bases, J lost 3 bases, and 8 bases lay in between.

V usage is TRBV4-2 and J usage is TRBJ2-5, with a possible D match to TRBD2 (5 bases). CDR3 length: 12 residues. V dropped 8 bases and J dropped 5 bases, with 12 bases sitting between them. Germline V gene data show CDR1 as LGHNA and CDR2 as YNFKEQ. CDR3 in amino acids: CASAEGVETQYF. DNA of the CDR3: TGTGCCAGCGCAGAGGGAGTGGAGACCCAGTACTTC.

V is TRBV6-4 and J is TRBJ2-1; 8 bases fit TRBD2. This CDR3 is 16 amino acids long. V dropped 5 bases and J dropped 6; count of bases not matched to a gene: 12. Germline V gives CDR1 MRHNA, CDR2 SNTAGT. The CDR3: CASSPAPAGEGNEQFF. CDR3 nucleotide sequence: TGTGCCAGCAGTCCAGCCCCAGCGGGAGAAGGCAATGAGCAGTTCTTC.

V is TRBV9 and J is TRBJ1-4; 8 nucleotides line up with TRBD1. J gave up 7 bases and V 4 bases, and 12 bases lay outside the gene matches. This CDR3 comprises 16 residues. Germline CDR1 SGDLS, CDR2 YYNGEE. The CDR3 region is CASSTWTGSYGEKLFF. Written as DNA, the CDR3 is TGTGCCAGCAGCACATGGACAGGGAGCTATGGTGAAAAACTGTTTTTT.

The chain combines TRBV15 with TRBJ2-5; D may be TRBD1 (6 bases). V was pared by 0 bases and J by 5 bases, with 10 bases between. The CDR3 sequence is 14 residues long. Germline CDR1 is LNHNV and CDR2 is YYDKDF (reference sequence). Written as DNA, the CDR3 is TGTGCCACCAGCAGAGATCAGGGGTCTGAGACCCAGTACTTC. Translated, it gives CATSRDQGSETQYF.

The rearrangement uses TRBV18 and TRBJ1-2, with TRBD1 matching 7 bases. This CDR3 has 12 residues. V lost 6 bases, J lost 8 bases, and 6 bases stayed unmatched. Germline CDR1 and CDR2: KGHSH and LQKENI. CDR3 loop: CASSPDREGYTF. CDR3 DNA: TGTGCCAGCTCCCCCGACAGGGAGGGCTACACCTTC.

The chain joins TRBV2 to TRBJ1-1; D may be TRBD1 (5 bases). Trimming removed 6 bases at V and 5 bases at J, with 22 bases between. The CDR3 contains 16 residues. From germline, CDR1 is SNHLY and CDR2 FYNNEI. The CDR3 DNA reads TGTGCCAGCAGCCCGATGGGACGACTCGGGGGGACTGAAGCTTTCTTT. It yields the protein CASSPMGRLGGTEAFF.